What follows are 17 T cell receptor beta chains derived from one specimen sequenced in a study of cytomegalovirus exposure and HLA in healthy donors. Primers: 60 Vbeta forward and 13 Jbeta reverse. Method: immunoSEQ multiplex PCR; TCRdb's copy keeps in-frame clones and lacks some. The data hold 170,000 or so clones, with roughly four fifths observed a single time. The specimen sequenced was PBMCs. Receptors were obtained from a man aged 45-65 years in good health and CMV-seronegative.

Only a few counts were recorded for this clone. The chain recombines TRBV5-6 with TRBJ2-1; 10 bases agree with TRBD2. CDR1 is SGHDT, CDR2 YYEEEE, per germline. J was trimmed by 4 bases and V by 3 bases; bases with no gene match: 7. This CDR3 is 16 amino acids long. The CDR3 DNA reads as TGTGCCAGCAGCTCGTGGACTAGCGGCATTTACAATGAGCAGTTCTTC. Translation gives CASSSWTSGIYNEQFF.

The chain is built from TRBV5-6 and TRBJ1-4; 10 bases agree with TRBD1. Germline assignment: CDR1 SGHDT and CDR2 YYEEEE. With V trimmed by 4 bases and J by 8 bases, 8 bases remained unmatched. The CDR3 has 15 residues. The CDR3 sequence is CASSIRDRGREKLFF. The CDR3 coding sequence is TGTGCCAGCAGCATCCGGGACAGGGGCCGAGAAAAACTGTTTTTT.

This clone was seen only once. This chain links TRBV18 with TRBJ2-7; possibly TRBD2 for D (7 bases). V lost 0 bases and J lost 1, with 10 bases in between. The CDR3 length is 15 residues. The germline V gene has CDR1 KGHSH and CDR2 LQKENI. As DNA, the CDR3 is TGTGCCAGCTCACCACCGGGAGGGGGTTCCTACGAGCAGTACTTC. It specifies CASSPPGGGSYEQYF.

This rearrangement joins TRBV19 to TRBJ1-6; TRBD1 is a possible D gene (5 bases). Germline-derived CDR1 and CDR2 are LNHDA and SQIVND (reference sequence). The CDR3 covers 14 residues. Between the trimmed V and J ends, which lost 6 bases and 2 bases, there was a span of 8 bases. The chain's CDR3 is CASRGGTYNSPLHF. CDR3 bases: TGTGCCAGTAGGGGGGGTACCTATAATTCACCCCTCCACTTT.

V is TRBV5-4 and J is TRBJ1-6; the match to TRBD1 covers 8 bases. V trimming: 1 base; J trimming: 1 base; junction bases outside the gene matches: 4. Germline lookup yields CDR1 SGHNT and CDR2 YYREEE (reference sequence). The CDR3 runs 17 residues. As DNA, the CDR3 is TGTGCCAGCAGCTTGTTCAGGGGGCAATCCTATAATTCACCCCTCCACTTT. Protein sequence: CASSLFRGQSYNSPLHF.

V usage is TRBV15 and J usage is TRBJ2-1; perhaps TRBD1 as D (5 bases). Trimming cost V 0 bases and J 0 bases, with 12 bases left between them. The germline gives CDR1 LNHNV, CDR2 YYDKDF (reference sequence). The CDR3 contains 17 residues. As DNA, the CDR3 is TGTGCCACCAGCAGAGATGGGGCGGTCAGCTCCTACAATGAGCAGTTCTTC. It specifies CATSRDGAVSSYNEQFF.

This rearrangement joins TRBV11-2 to TRBJ2-1; D unresolved. Germline-derived CDR1 and CDR2 are SGHAT and FQNNGV. Trimming left V 5 bases short and J 3 bases short, with 14 bases between. The CDR3 runs 15 residues. The CDR3 nucleotides are TGTGCCAGCAGCCCTGAGGCTGGCGTCTACAATGAGCAGTTCTTC. This gives the protein CASSPEAGVYNEQFF. The full variable domain, completed using reference TRBV11-2 and TRBJ2-1, is EAGVAQSPRYKIIEKRQSVAFWCNPISGHATLYWYQQILGQGPKLLIQFQNNGVVDDSQLPKDRFSAERLKGVDSTLKIQPAKLEDSAVYLCASSPEAGVYNEQFFGPGTRLTVL.

V is TRBV25-1 and J is TRBJ1-1; D not certain. Germline V lookup: CDR1 MGHDK, CDR2 SYGVNS. This CDR3 is built from 14 residues. Deletions cut 1 base from V and 5 bases from J, with 11 bases between. The CDR3 sequence: CASSESKGRTEAFF. The CDR3 nucleotides are TGTGCCAGCAGTGAATCTAAAGGGAGGACTGAAGCTTTCTTT.

The chain couples TRBV20-1 to TRBJ1-2, with D maybe TRBD1 (5 bases). Per germline, CDR1 DFQATT and CDR2 SNEGSKA (reference sequence). The CDR3 runs to 11 residues. Trimming stripped 0 bases from V and 13 bases from J, with 12 bases between. This chain's CDR3 is CSARDGRGGTF. CDR3 sequence (DNA): TGCAGTGCTAGAGATGGGAGGGGTGGCACCTTC.

The chain combines TRBV28 with TRBJ1-3; 9 nucleotides match TRBD1. Germline V CDR1 and CDR2: MDHEN, SYDVKM. The CDR3 runs 16 residues. V gave up 5 bases and J gave up 0 bases; unmatched junction bases: 5. CDR3 DNA sequence: TGTGCCAGCAGTAGGGGACAGGGCCTCTCTGGAAACACCATATATTTT. Residues: CASSRGQGLSGNTIYF.

This chain uses TRBV5-5 with TRBJ1-1; D is undetermined. Deletions cut 0 bases from V and 7 bases from J, with 10 bases between. CDR1 SGHKS and CDR2 YYEKEE come from the germline V gene (reference sequence). This CDR3 comprises 13 residues. The CDR3 DNA is TGTGCCAGCAGCTTGGCCAGGTCGGTTGAAGCTTTCTTT. This translates into CASSLARSVEAFF.

The rearrangement uses TRBV4-1 and TRBJ2-7; a weak D match, TRBD1 (5 bases). V gave up 1 base and J gave up 6 bases, with 16 bases separating them. The CDR3 extends over 15 amino acids. The germline CDR1 and CDR2 sequences are MGHRA and YSYEKL. Here the CDR3 DNA reads TGCGCCAGCAGCCAAGTGCAGGACAACGGGCGCGAGCAGTACTTC. Amino acids: CASSQVQDNGREQYF.

V is TRBV15 and J is TRBJ1-5, with D maybe TRBD1 (5 bases). V lost 0 bases and J 2 bases, leaving 11 bases between the germline ends. The CDR3 contains 16 residues. Germline values: CDR1 LNHNV, CDR2 YYDKDF (reference sequence). CDR3 nucleotides: TGTGCCACCAGCAGAGATTCGGGGGGAGGCAATCAGCCCCAGCATTTT. This codes for CATSRDSGGGNQPQHF.

This chain uses TRBV7-2 with TRBJ2-2; 8 bases are a match to TRBD2. The CDR3 extends over 13 amino acids. J lost 6 bases, V lost 6 bases, and 3 bases had no gene match. In germline, CDR1 is SGHTA, CDR2 FQGNSA. Here the CDR3 reads CASRRTSPGELFF. Written as DNA, the CDR3 is TGTGCCAGCAGGAGGACTAGCCCCGGGGAGCTGTTTTTT.

V usage is TRBV6-5 and J usage is TRBJ2-7, with D possibly TRBD1 on 5 matching bases. Germline CDR1 MNHEY, CDR2 SVGAGI. The CDR3 sequence is 15 residues long. Deletions cut 0 bases from V and 0 bases from J, with 9 bases between. The CDR3 sequence: CASSYSATDSYEQYF. CDR3 DNA sequence: TGTGCCAGCAGTTACTCGGCGACAGACTCCTACGAGCAGTACTTC.

This clone was seen more than once but under ten times. This rearrangement joins TRBV4-2 to TRBJ1-5; 11 bases line up with TRBD1. This CDR3 is 15 amino acids long. Germline V lookup: CDR1 LGHNA, CDR2 YNFKEQ. The V segment lost 4 bases and the J segment 7 bases; nucleotides outside the gene matches: 6. The CDR3: CASSRGQGVRQPQHF. The DNA of the CDR3 is TGTGCCAGCAGCCGGGGACAGGGGGTGAGGCAGCCCCAGCATTTT.

The V gene is TRBV29-1, the J gene TRBJ2-3, with 7 bases lining up with TRBD1. The length of the CDR3 is 13 residues. With V trimmed by 5 bases and J by 0 bases, 2 bases remained unmatched. CDR1 SQVTM and CDR2 ANQGSEA come from the germline V gene. The CDR3, as DNA: TGCAGCGTTTACAGGGGCAGCACAGATACGCAGTATTTT. Amino acid sequence: CSVYRGSTDTQYF.